The 8 T cell receptor beta chains presented below share a single source sample, sequenced in a study of radiotherapy plus CTLA-4 blockade in lung cancer. Here immunoSEQ multiplex PCR was the method, and the copy in TCRdb shows in-frame clones only, minus some. The sample consists of fewer than 140,000 clones, over 65% of them appearing once. Sample: peripheral blood, taken from a patient treated with radiotherapy plus ipilimumab. The source of these receptors is a human donor with non-small cell lung cancer that progressed on radiotherapy plus ipilimumab. Some clones in this sample may be carry-over from other donors' samples.

This sequence joins TRBV29-1 and TRBJ2-7; D call uncertain. The CDR3 runs to 13 residues. The V gene's germline CDR1 is SQVTM and CDR2 ANQGSEA. V gave up 4 bases and J gave up 3 bases, with 13 bases separating them. The CDR3 spells CSVAPELHYEQYF. The CDR3 DNA reads TGCAGCGTTGCGCCAGAATTACACTACGAGCAGTACTTC.

This clone was seen only a few times. Written as DNA, the CDR3 is TGTGCCAGCAGTGCGGCTAGCGGGGACACAGATACGCAGTATTTT. Translating gives CASSAASGDTDTQYF. The chain combines TRBV6-4 with TRBJ2-3; 9 positions agree with TRBD2. The V segment lost 4 bases and the J segment 2 bases; nucleotides outside the gene matches: 4. Germline CDR1 MRHNA, CDR2 SNTAGT. The CDR3 has 15 residues.

The chain carries TRBV11-1 and TRBJ2-7; no clear D gene. Germline CDR1 reads SGHAT; CDR2 reads FQDESV (reference sequence). The V gene lost 5 bases and the J gene lost 2 bases, with 10 bases spanning the gap. This CDR3 region has 13 residues. The DNA of the CDR3 is TGTGCCAGCAGCGCCGACACTACCTACGAGCAGTACTTC. It is translated as CASSADTTYEQYF.

The chain carries TRBV25-1 and TRBJ1-1; D gene uncertain. CDR3 size: 16 residues. V was cut by 3 bases and J by 2 bases, with 16 bases left in between. Germline CDR1 and CDR2: MGHDK and SYGVNS. CDR3 bases: TGTGCCAGCAGTGAGAACCCGGGCAGGTCAAACACTGAAGCTTTCTTT. Translation gives CASSENPGRSNTEAFF.

The rearrangement uses TRBV4-3 and TRBJ2-2; D is unclear. Between the trimmed V and J ends, which lost 4 bases and 1 base, there was a span of 13 bases. CDR3 size: 16 residues. Per the germline V gene, CDR1 is LGHNA and CDR2 is YSLEER. The CDR3 nucleotides read TGCGCCAGCAGCCCAATGACGGTCGGGAACACCGGGGAGCTGTTTTTT. Amino acids: CASSPMTVGNTGELFF.

This sequence joins TRBV2 and TRBJ1-1, with D unclear. The CDR3 is made up of 13 amino acids. CDR1 is SNHLY, CDR2 FYNNEI, per germline. V was shortened by 4 bases and J by 0 bases, with 6 bases between the two germline ends. CDR3 sequence: CASSGEVNTEAFF. CDR3 DNA sequence: TGTGCCAGCAGTGGGGAAGTGAACACTGAAGCTTTCTTT. Full variable domain (missing parts from reference TRBV2 and TRBJ1-1): EPEVTQTPSHQVTQMGQEVILRCVPISNHLYFYWYRQILGQKVEFLVSFYNNEISEKSEIFDDQFSVERPDGSNFTLKIRSTKLEDSAMYFCASSGEVNTEAFFGQGTRLTVV.

The rearrangement joins TRBV4-1 to TRBJ1-1, with D perhaps TRBD1 (5 bases). Germline V gene lookup returns CDR1 MGHRA and CDR2 YSYEKL. The CDR3 runs to 20 residues. V lost 0 bases, J lost 1 base, and 24 bases lay in between. CDR3 protein: CASSQDVPGVFRAENTEAFF. The DNA for the CDR3 is TGCGCCAGCAGCCAAGATGTACCAGGAGTATTCAGGGCAGAGAACACTGAAGCTTTCTTT.

The chain recombines TRBV6-6 with TRBJ2-5; 9 nucleotides line up with TRBD1. The CDR3 has 16 residues. V shed 7 bases and J 2 bases; nucleotides not matched to a gene: 11. Germline V gene data show CDR1 as MNHNY and CDR2 as SVGAGI (reference sequence). Written as DNA, the CDR3 is TGTGCCAGCACTCCTAGGGGGACAGGGCTACAAGAGACCCAGTACTTC. This codes for CASTPRGTGLQETQYF.